One and the same sample provided the 8 T cell receptor beta chains below, sequenced in a study of cytomegalovirus exposure and HLA in healthy donors (dated by TCRdb to 2015 to 2018). Receptors were amplified or captured by the immunoSEQ multiplex PCR assay. For the multiplex PCR, a mixture combining 60 forward primers for TCR Vbeta segments and 13 reverse primers for TCR Jbeta segments was used. The clones in this table, taken by TCRdb from immuneACCESS, are in-frame only. Not every clone is retained; where verified, under half of the shortfall comes from an unresolved V gene, and the cause of the rest is unknown. The sample table records approximately 250,000 clones; roughly 85% of these occur just once. Of the sample, 0.2% to 0.25% falls within the top ten clones. The sequencing input was PBMCs. These receptors originate from a girl aged 2 to 9 in good health and CMV-seronegative.

The chain links TRBV10-3 to TRBJ2-5; TRBD2 matches at 8 bases. Germline assignment: CDR1 ENHRY and CDR2 SYGVKD. The length of the CDR3 is 14 residues. V was clipped by 4 bases and J by 6 bases; unmatched bases: 7. The CDR3 sequence: CAISGPGLDQTQYF. The CDR3 nucleotides are TGTGCCATCAGTGGGCCGGGACTAGATCAGACCCAGTACTTC.

This chain uses TRBV15 with TRBJ2-7; the match to TRBD2 covers 7 bases. V dropped 6 bases and J dropped 0; count of bases not matched to a gene: 5. There are 14 residues in the CDR3. Germline CDR1 is LNHNV and CDR2 is YYDKDF (reference sequence). CDR3 nucleotide sequence: TGTGCCACCAGTCAGGGAGGGAGCTCCTACGAGCAGTACTTC. Amino acids: CATSQGGSSYEQYF.

The V call is TRBV7-2, the J call TRBJ1-3, with TRBD1 identical over 7 bases. Germline lookup yields CDR1 SGHTA and CDR2 FQGNSA. The V and J ends lost 5 bases and 0 bases, in that order; junction bases with no gene match: 4. The CDR3 runs to 15 residues. CDR3 region: CASSPGQYSGNTIYF. The CDR3 nucleotides read TGTGCCAGCAGCCCGGGACAGTACTCTGGAAACACCATATATTTT.

The chain recombines TRBV6-6 with TRBJ2-7; a weak D match, TRBD2 (6 bases). This CDR3 is 15 amino acids long. CDR1 and CDR2 (germline): MNHNY, SVGAGI (reference sequence). The V end was cut by 9 bases, the J end by 5 bases, with 23 bases between. This CDR3 is CASCPRDGGSHEQYF. The CDR3 nucleotides read TGTGCCAGTTGTCCCCGCGACGGGGGTTCCCACGAGCAGTACTTC.

V usage is TRBV2 and J usage is TRBJ2-7; no reliable D call. V was trimmed by 2 bases and J by 7 bases, leaving 15 bases between them. Germline CDR1 reads SNHLY; CDR2 reads FYNNEI. The CDR3 consists of 14 residues. CDR3 sequence: CASSEFLSLGEQYF. The CDR3 nucleotides are TGTGCCAGCAGTGAATTCCTGAGCCTCGGGGAGCAGTACTTC.

The chain carries TRBV11-2 and TRBJ1-3; no clear D gene. CDR1 SGHAT and CDR2 FQNNGV come from the germline V gene. The CDR3 has 13 amino acids. Between the trimmed V and J ends, which lost 5 bases and 6 bases, there was a span of 11 bases. The CDR3: CASSRAGVNTIYF. CDR3 DNA: TGTGCCAGCAGCAGAGCGGGCGTAAACACCATATATTTT.

The chain joins TRBV5-1 to TRBJ2-7; 10 nucleotides match TRBD1. CDR1 is SGHRS and CDR2 is YFSETQ in the germline V gene. The junction had 8 bases not matched to a gene; V was cut back by 0 bases and J by 2 bases. The CDR3 spans 17 residues. The CDR3 region has the DNA TGCGCCAGCAGCTTGGGGGACAGGGGCAAGGGAACCTACGAGCAGTACTTC. This translates into CASSLGDRGKGTYEQYF.

The chain carries TRBV19 and TRBJ2-3, with a possible D match to TRBD1 (5 bases). This CDR3 spans 13 amino acids. Trimming removed 8 bases at V and 3 bases at J, with 12 bases between. Per germline, CDR1 LNHDA and CDR2 SQIVND (reference sequence). The chain's CDR3 is CASAGFTTDTQYF. The CDR3 region has the DNA TGTGCCAGTGCAGGGTTTACGACAGATACGCAGTATTTT.